The present entry profiles one T cell receptor beta chain with its context. The antigen is unknown. The source of the sample is a study of T-cell memory formation after mild COVID-19. On the study more broadly: Clusters of TCRs were largely donor specific. Whole-study findings and limits: The main location of contracting CD4+ clones was CM and EM, and that of contracting CD8+ clones was EMRA. Nothing showed for sure that second-wave clones peaking on day 37 were SARS-CoV-2 specific.

TCRdb reprocessed the 5' RACE reads with MiXCR, giving one entry per CDR3 protein. The top ten hold less than 30% of the sample, which has 250,000 to 350,000 distinct CDR3 sequences, about 16% seen once. There are 17 residues in the CDR3. Trimming took 3 bases from V and 4 from J; bases not matched to a gene: 5. CDR1 and CDR2 (germline): SGHRS, YFSETQ. The sequencing input was PBMCs or a T cell subset sorted from them (not recorded which). The receptor's source is a man aged 18 to 29 who had mild COVID-19 (a few samples of this study predate the infection). Cell type and time point are not known. This chain links TRBV5-1 with TRBJ2-1; 15 nucleotides match TRBD2. The chain's CDR3 is CASSWTSGGAGYNEQFF. Written as DNA, the CDR3 is TGCGCCAGCAGCTGGACTAGCGGGGGGGCAGGTTACAATGAGCAGTTCTTC.